The clone carrying this T cell receptor beta chain was counted a few times. The antigen is undetermined. TCRdb called the 5' RACE reads again in MiXCR, with one record for every CDR3 protein. The sample lists almost 550,000 distinct CDR3 sequences; roughly 22% were seen once. This entry comes from a study of T-cell memory formation after mild COVID-19. Study observations and caveats: Clones contracting across day 15 to 85 had a balanced CD4/CD8 profile; later expanding clones leaned CD4+. Pre-infection memory showed some responding clones, and this suggested that cross-reactive memory joined. The CD4+ clones that contracted clustered mainly within CM and EM, and the CD8+ clones concentrated in EMRA.

Germline CDR1 DFQATT, CDR2 SNEGSKA (reference sequence). This CDR3 has 14 residues. Losses at the gene ends were 8 bases for V and 6 bases for J; bases not matched to a gene: 9. Sequencing was performed on PBMCs or a T cell subset sorted from them (not recorded which). This clonotype was sampled from an adult woman who had mild COVID-19 (a few samples of this study predate the infection). Cell type and time point are not known. This rearrangement joins TRBV20-1 to TRBJ2-2; 10 bases match TRBD1. The CDR3 DNA reads TGCAGTCTCCTGACAGGGGGCGCCTCCGGGGAGCTGTTTTTT. It is translated as CSLLTGGASGELFF.